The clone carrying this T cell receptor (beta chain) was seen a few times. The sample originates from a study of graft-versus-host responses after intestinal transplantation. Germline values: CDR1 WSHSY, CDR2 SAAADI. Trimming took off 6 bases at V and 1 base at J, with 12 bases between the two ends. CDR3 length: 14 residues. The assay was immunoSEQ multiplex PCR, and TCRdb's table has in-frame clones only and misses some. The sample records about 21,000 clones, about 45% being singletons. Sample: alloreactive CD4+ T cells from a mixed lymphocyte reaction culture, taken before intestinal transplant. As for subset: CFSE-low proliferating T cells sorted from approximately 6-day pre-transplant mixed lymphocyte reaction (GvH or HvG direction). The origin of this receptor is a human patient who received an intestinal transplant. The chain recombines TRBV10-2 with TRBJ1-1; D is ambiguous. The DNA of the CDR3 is TGCGCCAGCAGAGAAAATTTTAGGAACACTGAAGCTTTCTTT. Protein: CASRENFRNTEAFF.